The clone carrying this T cell receptor (beta chain) was observed a handful of times. Germline trimming cut 6 bases from V and 3 bases from J; bases unmatched to any gene: 3. This CDR3 has 14 residues. Per germline, CDR1 SGHTA and CDR2 FQGNSA. The data belong to a study of beta chain features in type 1 diabetes. Expressed TCRB transcripts were sequenced because the entire RNA isolate underwent reverse transcription. The assay was immunoSEQ multiplex PCR, and TCRdb's table has in-frame clones only and misses some. The data hold around 400,000 clones, with more than 12% observed a single time. V and J are TRBV7-2 and TRBJ2-2; 8 bases agree with TRBD1. The sample comprised naive CD4+ T cells from blood. This receptor was taken from a young woman in good health. The CDR3 loop is CASRGQGDTGELFF. The CDR3 DNA sequence: TGTGCCAGCAGAGGACAGGGTGACACCGGGGAGCTGTTTTTT. The complete variable domain, with remaining parts taken from reference TRBV7-2 and TRBJ2-2, reads GAGVSQSPSNKVTEKGKDVELRCDPISGHTALYWYRQSLGQGLEFLIYFQGNSAPDKSGLPSDRFSAERTGGSVSTLTIQRTQQEDSAVYLCASRGQGDTGELFFGEGSRLTVL.